This T cell receptor beta chain was sequenced in a study of regulatory T cells in long-lasting Graves disease. The TCR beta library used iRepertoire HTBI primers with Arm-PCR amplification of CDR3. Methods used by the authors: Overall, samples carried approximately 56 TRBV and 14 TRBJ segments. TCRdb re-called the multiplex PCR reads with MiXCR, one entry per CDR3 protein. The V and J calls here are based on TCRdb, not the publication. The data contain hundreds of thousands of distinct CDR3 sequences, 15% to 17% of them singletons. Note on this clonotype: It may be a read error: a sequence one base away is much more abundant.

With 2 bases clipped from V and 2 bases from J, the junction kept 4 bases outside the gene matches. The CDR3 has 15 residues. Germline V gene lookup returns CDR1 WNHNN and CDR2 SYGVQD (reference sequence). Time point: newly diagnosed GD, antithyroid drugs for less than 3 months. Construction of the TCR library relied on RNA isolated from PBMCs. Graves' disease diagnosis followed American Thyroid Association guidelines. The sequence was collected from a female donor with Graves disease. Sequences were derived from peripheral blood mononuclear cells (PBMCs), sampled at new diagnosis, from a patient treated with antithyroid drugs. The J gene is TRBJ2-3, the V gene TRBV10-1; 7 bases map to TRBD2. The CDR3 DNA sequence: TGCGCCAGCAGTGAGGCGGGGGAAACCACAGATACGCAGTATTTT. It codes for CASSEAGETTDTQYF.